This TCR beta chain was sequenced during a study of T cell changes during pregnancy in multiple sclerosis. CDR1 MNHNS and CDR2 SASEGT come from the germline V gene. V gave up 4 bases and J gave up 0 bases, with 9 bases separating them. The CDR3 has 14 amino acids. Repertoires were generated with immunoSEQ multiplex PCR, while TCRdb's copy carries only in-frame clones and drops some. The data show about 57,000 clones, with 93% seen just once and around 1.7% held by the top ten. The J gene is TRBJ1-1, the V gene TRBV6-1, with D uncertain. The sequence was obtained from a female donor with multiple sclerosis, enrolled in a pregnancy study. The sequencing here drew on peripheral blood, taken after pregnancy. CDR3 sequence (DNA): TGTGCCAGCAGTGTCGGGTTTATGAACACTGAAGCTTTCTTT. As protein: CASSVGFMNTEAFF.